Here is one T cell receptor (beta chain) with its context. The data were obtained in a study of OX40 agonist ivuxolimab in advanced cancers. TCRdb's table, derived via immunoSEQ multiplex PCR, lists solely in-frame clones and lacks some. The table has tens of thousands of clones, around 92% seen once; the top ten hold 13%. The CDR3 has 16 amino acids. Germline CDR1 is SGHRS and CDR2 is YFSETQ. Blood got drawn at baseline, again on cycle 4 day 1, and then on cycle 7 day 1. The chain employs TRBV5-1 and TRBJ2-5; D unclear. The J call may be in error: the DNA end matches TRBJ2-7 better. This clonotype was obtained from an adult with an advanced solid tumor such as melanoma, head and neck, liver or kidney cancer. This specimen was CD4+ or CD8+ T cells sorted from blood, taken in a trial of the OX40 agonist ivuxolimab. The CDR3 here is CASSPLMGGTFYEQYF. Written as DNA, the CDR3 is TGCGCCAGCAGCCCGCTAATGGGCGGAACCTTCTACGAGCAGTACTTC.